This TCR beta chain is drawn from a study of post-analysis software for immune sequencing data. Study as a whole: The patients showed relapsing-remitting, secondary progressive and progressive-relapsing multiple sclerosis courses.

Overall study findings and caveats: In patients, about 5 TRBV segments were more frequent than in controls, with TRBV5-6, TRBV5-1 and TRBV20-1 among them. Batch-mates among the samples co-clustered strongly by F measure. Normalized Chao1 diversity was significantly reduced in patients versus controls.

Unique molecular identifiers tagged the TCR beta cDNA libraries. Starting from roughly 1 to 10 million T cells, the study yielded approximately 460,000 cDNA molecules. MiXCR, applied by TCRdb to the PCR reads, yields one record per CDR3 protein. The repertoire consists of 600,000 to 700,000 distinct CDR3 sequences, with over 45% occurring once and the leading ten covering roughly 12%. This clonotype was seen a few times. Its antigen is not known. Per the germline V gene, CDR1 is SNHLY and CDR2 is FYNNEI. The CDR3 sequence is 16 residues long. J was trimmed by 4 bases and V by 6 bases; bases with no gene match: 9.

The V and J genes are TRBV2 and TRBJ2-5; 12 bases agree with TRBD2. Source material: blood. The source is a girl under 10 years old with multiple sclerosis. The CDR3 nucleotides are TGTGCCAGCAGCGAACTAGCGGGGGGATTTGCAGAGACCCAGTACTTC. It yields the protein CASSELAGGFAETQYF.